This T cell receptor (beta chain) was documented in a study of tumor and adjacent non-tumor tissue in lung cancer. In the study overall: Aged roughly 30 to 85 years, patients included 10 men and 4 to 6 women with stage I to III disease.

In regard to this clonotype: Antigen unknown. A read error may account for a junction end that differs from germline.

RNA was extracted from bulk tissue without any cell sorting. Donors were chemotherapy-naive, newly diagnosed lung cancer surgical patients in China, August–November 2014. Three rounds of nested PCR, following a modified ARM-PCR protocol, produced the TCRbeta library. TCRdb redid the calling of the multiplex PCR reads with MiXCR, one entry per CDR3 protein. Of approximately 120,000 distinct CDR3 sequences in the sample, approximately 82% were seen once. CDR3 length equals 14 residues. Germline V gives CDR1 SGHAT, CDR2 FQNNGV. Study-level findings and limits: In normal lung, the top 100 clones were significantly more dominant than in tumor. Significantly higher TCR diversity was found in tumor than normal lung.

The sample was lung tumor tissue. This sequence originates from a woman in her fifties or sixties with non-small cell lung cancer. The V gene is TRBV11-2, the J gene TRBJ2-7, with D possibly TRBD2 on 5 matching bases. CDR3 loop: CTGSWERGGYEQYF. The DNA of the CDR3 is TGTACCGGCAGTTGGGAGCGCGGAGGATACGAGCAATACTTC.